This T cell receptor beta chain came from a study of patients and donors after allogeneic stem cell transplantation. CDR1 and CDR2 from the germline V gene are MNHEY and SVGAGI. The ends lost 6 bases at V and 5 bases at J; junction bases unmatched: 6. The CDR3 totals 14 residues. MiXCR, applied by TCRdb to the RT-PCR reads, yields one record per CDR3 protein. The sample includes around 170,000 distinct CDR3 sequences, 24% of them seen just once. This chain joins TRBV6-5 and TRBJ2-3, with 9 bases matching TRBD2. Sequencing used blood, either unsorted or a sorted T cell fraction (not recorded which). The TCR comes from a human donor who was either an allogeneic HSCT recipient or a stem cell or donor lymphocyte infusion donor (not recorded which). It is not recorded whose cells these are; they may come from a transplant donor. CDR3 protein: CASRIAGVVDTQYF. The CDR3 DNA reads as TGTGCCAGCAGAATAGCGGGAGTAGTAGATACGCAGTATTTT.